This T cell receptor (beta chain) was captured in a study of regulatory T cells in long-lasting Graves disease. Background on the study: New Graves' disease cases had less than 3 months of antithyroid drugs.

Stated time point: newly diagnosed GD, antithyroid drugs for less than 3 months. Extracted RNA from PBMCs served as the source of the TCR library. This CDR3 spans 13 amino acids. From germline, CDR1 is LGHNA and CDR2 YNFKEQ. With 0 bases removed from V and 9 bases from J, the gap between germline ends came to 9 bases. HTBI primers from iRepertoire and Arm-PCR of CDR3 regions yielded the TCR beta libraries. TCRdb fed the multiplex PCR reads into MiXCR, producing one record per CDR3 protein. The data contain over 400,000 distinct CDR3 sequences, around 15% of them singletons. The sample also formed part of further work on T cells in Graves' hyperthyroidism and ophthalmopathy.

The sequencing used peripheral blood mononuclear cells (PBMCs), collected at new diagnosis, from a patient treated with antithyroid drugs. The genes are TRBV4-2 and TRBJ2-1; D is ambiguous. The clonotype was recovered from a woman aged 45-60 years with Graves disease. CDR3 amino acids: CASSQETPPEQFF. The CDR3 DNA reads as TGTGCCAGCAGCCAAGAAACGCCCCCTGAGCAGTTCTTC.